This T cell receptor beta chain is from a study of persistence of HIV-infected CD4 T cells. The libraries were made with immunoSEQ version 4 in survey mode. Each sample used up to about 1 ug genomic DNA diluted to around 9.5 ng/uL. Data came from immunoSEQ multiplex PCR; TCRdb stores just in-frame clones and leaves some out. The sample holds about 14,000 clones, about three fifths seen once. To note about this clone: What it recognizes is unknown.

Overlapping HIV-1 Gag 15-mer peptides at 1 ug per peptide per mL were used. Sorting selected CD4+ T cells upregulating both CD40 ligand and CD69. The CDR3 is 15 amino acids. Trimming left V 0 bases short and J 5 bases short, with 11 bases between. Germline values: CDR1 SGHRS, CDR2 YFSETQ. This sample comprised CD4+ T cells sorted from PBMCs after 18-hour stimulation, obtained from a patient who received antiretroviral therapy. J is TRBJ1-4 and V is TRBV5-1; no reliable D call. The source of this sequence is an adult man with HIV who was CMV-seropositive. The CDR3 sequence is CASSLAGRRNEKLFF. For the CDR3, the DNA is TGCGCCAGCAGCTTGGCCGGTCGGCGAAATGAAAAACTGTTTTTT. Full variable domain (remainder filled in from reference TRBV5-1 and TRBJ1-4): KAGVTQTPRYLIKTRGQQVTLSCSPISGHRSVSWYQQTPGQGLQFLFEYFSETQRNKGNFPGRFSGRQFSNSRSEMNVSTLELGDSALYLCASSLAGRRNEKLFFGSGTQLSVL.